Listed below are T cell receptor beta chains from one sample, sequenced in a study of cytomegalovirus exposure and HLA in healthy donors. Clones were sequenced by immunoSEQ multiplex PCR, and TCRdb holds only the in-frame ones, with some missing. This sample has about 130,000 clones, with about nine tenths found just once. Sequenced sample: PBMCs. These receptors all stem from a man aged 25-45 years in good health and CMV-seronegative. CDR3s include the opening cysteine and the closing phenylalanine or tryptophan. The D gene is left open where the match is weak. Expanded clones are given a class, and other clones once, few, many or no size at all.

V: TRBV5-1; size: .; J: TRBJ1-4; D: .; CDR3: CASSLFAMGYSTNEKLFF; DNA: TGCGCCAGCAGCTTGTTTGCGATGGGCTACTCAACTAATGAAAAACTGTTTTTT
V: TRBV5-1; size: .; J: TRBJ2-5; D: TRBD1; CDR3: CASSSRQGLRQETQYF; DNA: TGCGCCAGCAGCAGCCGACAGGGCTTACGCCAAGAGACCCAGTACTTC
V: TRBV9; size: .; J: TRBJ2-7; D: TRBD2; CDR3: CASSVDWREGAYEQYF; DNA: TGTGCCAGCAGCGTAGATTGGCGGGAGGGAGCCTACGAGCAGTACTTC
V: TRBV19; size: .; J: TRBJ1-5; D: TRBD1; CDR3: CASSLSRTGGVNQPQHF; DNA: TGTGCCAGTAGTCTATCCAGGACAGGGGGAGTCAATCAGCCCCAGCATTTT
V: TRBV2; size: .; J: TRBJ1-5; D: TRBD1; CDR3: CASTHDRGHQPQHF; DNA: TGTGCCAGCACTCATGACAGGGGCCACCAGCCCCAGCATTTT
V: TRBV30; size: .; J: TRBJ1-5; D: .; CDR3: CAWTRGGMGYQPQHF; DNA: TGTGCCTGGACCCGGGGGGGGATGGGTTATCAGCCCCAGCATTTT
V: TRBV5-1; size: .; J: TRBJ2-1; D: TRBD2; CDR3: CASSLGQGLAAYNEQFF; DNA: TGCGCCAGCAGCTTGGGCCAAGGACTAGCAGCCTACAATGAGCAGTTCTTC
V: TRBV5-6; size: few; J: TRBJ1-2; D: .; CDR3: CASSDRGSNYGYTF; DNA: TGTGCCAGCAGCGACCGGGGAAGCAACTATGGCTACACCTTC
V: TRBV5-1; size: .; J: TRBJ1-2; D: .; CDR3: CASSSDIHYGYTF; DNA: TGCGCCAGCAGCTCAGACATCCACTATGGCTACACCTTC
V: TRBV6-4; size: medium-sized; J: TRBJ2-3; D: TRBD2; CDR3: CASSEERGSTDTQYF; DNA: TGTGCCAGCAGTGAAGAGCGGGGTAGCACAGATACGCAGTATTTT
V: TRBV7-2; size: .; J: TRBJ2-7; D: .; CDR3: CASSLRGGEQYF; DNA: TGTGCCAGCAGCTTAAGGGGGGGCGAGCAGTACTTC
V: TRBV6-1; size: .; J: TRBJ1-2; D: TRBD1; CDR3: CASSDSGQGAILNGYTF; DNA: TGTGCCAGCAGTGATTCGGGACAGGGGGCGATCTTAAACGGCTACACCTTC
V: TRBV7-9; size: .; J: TRBJ1-4; D: .; CDR3: CASSTAQSGRGTEKLFF; DNA: TGTGCCAGCAGCACCGCCCAATCCGGCAGGGGAACTGAAAAACTGTTTTTT
V: TRBV30; size: .; J: TRBJ1-1; D: .; CDR3: CAWTVSFGGTEAFF; DNA: TGTGCCTGGACGGTCTCCTTTGGCGGCACTGAAGCTTTCTTT
V: TRBV29-1; size: .; J: TRBJ2-1; D: TRBD2; CDR3: CSVVPSGKTTRNEQFF; DNA: TGCAGCGTTGTCCCTAGCGGGAAAACAACGCGCAATGAGCAGTTCTTC
V: TRBV15; size: .; J: TRBJ2-7; D: .; CDR3: CATSRDLGGRWVGDEQYF; DNA: TGTGCCACCAGCAGAGATCTCGGAGGACGATGGGTCGGAGACGAGCAGTACTTC
V: TRBV9; size: .; J: TRBJ2-2; D: .; CDR3: CASSVVRGSNTGELFF; DNA: TGTGCCAGCAGCGTAGTCCGGGGATCGAACACCGGGGAGCTGTTTTTT
V: TRBV10-3; size: .; J: TRBJ2-1; D: TRBD1; CDR3: CAISGSKRQGLREQFF; DNA: TGTGCCATCAGTGGGTCAAAGAGACAGGGTTTGCGGGAGCAGTTCTTC
V: TRBV5-1; size: .; J: TRBJ2-2; D: TRBD1; CDR3: CASSPDRGRVTGELFF; DNA: TGCGCCAGCAGCCCGGACAGGGGGCGGGTTACCGGGGAGCTGTTTTTT
V: TRBV7-3; size: .; J: TRBJ1-4; D: .; CDR3: CASSPQGGEKLFF; DNA: TGTGCCAGCAGCCCGCAGGGTGGGGAAAAACTGTTTTTT
V: TRBV2; size: .; J: TRBJ1-5; D: TRBD1; CDR3: CASSGTGIRQPQHF; DNA: TGTGCCAGCTCCGGGACAGGGATCCGACAGCCCCAGCATTTT
V: TRBV21-1; size: .; J: TRBJ2-7; D: .; CDR3: CASSKGQGGPPYEQYF; DNA: TGTGCCAGCAGCAAAGGGCAGGGCGGTCCCCCCTACGAGCAGTACTTC
V: TRBV18; size: .; J: TRBJ2-6; D: .; CDR3: CASSPIGNRPSGANVLTF; DNA: TGTGCCAGCTCACCAATAGGGAACAGGCCCTCTGGGGCCAACGTCCTGACTTTC
V: TRBV11-2; size: .; J: TRBJ1-4; D: .; CDR3: CASSLDRTEKLFF; DNA: TGTGCCAGCAGCTTAGACAGGACAGAAAAACTGTTTTTT
V: TRBV7-7; size: .; J: TRBJ2-1; D: .; CDR3: CASSLVEAGGEQFF; DNA: TGTGCCAGCAGCTTAGTTGAGGCGGGTGGTGAGCAGTTCTTC
V: TRBV6-5; size: .; J: TRBJ2-7; D: TRBD2; CDR3: CASSHFSGIEYEQYF; DNA: TGTGCCAGCAGTCATTTTAGCGGGATTGAGTACGAGCAGTACTTC
V: TRBV4-3; size: .; J: TRBJ1-6; D: .; CDR3: CASSQEPGLENSPLHF; DNA: TGCGCCAGCAGCCAAGAGCCGGGACTAGAGAATTCACCCCTCCACTTT
V: TRBV5-6; size: .; J: TRBJ2-3; D: TRBD2; CDR3: CASSEFGLAGGRGDTQYF; DNA: TGTGCCAGCAGCGAATTTGGACTAGCGGGAGGGCGGGGAGATACGCAGTATTTT
V: TRBV4-1; size: .; J: TRBJ2-2; D: TRBD1; CDR3: CASSQDFWSTGAPLNTGELFF; DNA: TGCGCCAGCAGCCAAGATTTTTGGAGTACAGGGGCCCCCTTGAACACCGGGGAGCTGTTTTTT
V: TRBV19; size: .; J: TRBJ1-2; D: .; CDR3: CASSDGGRGYGYTF; DNA: TGTGCCAGTAGTGATGGGGGCAGGGGCTATGGCTACACCTTC
V: TRBV27; size: .; J: TRBJ2-2; D: TRBD1; CDR3: CASSQRTGANTGELFF; DNA: TGTGCCAGCAGTCAAAGGACAGGGGCCAACACCGGGGAGCTGTTTTTT
V: TRBV10-1; size: few; J: TRBJ2-2; D: .; CDR3: CANYRTGELFF; DNA: TGCGCCAACTATCGGACCGGGGAGCTGTTTTTT
V: TRBV10-3; size: .; J: TRBJ1-2; D: TRBD1; CDR3: CAISRRGGREDGYTF; DNA: TGTGCCATCAGTAGAAGAGGGGGCAGGGAAGATGGCTACACCTTC
V: TRBV19; size: few; J: TRBJ2-7; D: .; CDR3: CASSPEGEGISYEQYF; DNA: TGTGCCAGTAGTCCCGAGGGGGAGGGAATCTCCTACGAGCAGTACTTC
V: TRBV11-2; size: .; J: TRBJ2-2; D: .; CDR3: CASSPVRGGTGELFF; DNA: TGTGCCAGCAGCCCGGTTAGGGGGGGCACCGGGGAGCTGTTTTTT
V: TRBV6-1; size: .; J: TRBJ1-5; D: .; CDR3: CASSEGSQGRSQPQHF; DNA: TGTGCCAGCAGTGAAGGATCACAGGGAAGAAGTCAGCCCCAGCATTTT
V: TRBV5-4; size: .; J: TRBJ2-7; D: TRBD2; CDR3: CASSFGLAETYEQYF; DNA: TGTGCCAGCAGCTTTGGGCTAGCGGAGACCTACGAGCAGTACTTC
V: TRBV18; size: .; J: TRBJ1-5; D: TRBD1; CDR3: CASSTDRGQPQHF; DNA: TGTGCCAGCTCAACCGACAGGGGACAGCCCCAGCATTTT
V: TRBV7-2; size: .; J: TRBJ1-6; D: .; CDR3: CASSSEERAPTSYNSPLHF; DNA: TGTGCCAGCAGCAGCGAGGAGAGAGCACCGACCTCCTATAATTCACCCCTCCACTTT
V: TRBV4-1; size: .; J: TRBJ2-7; D: TRBD2; CDR3: CASSQVPSGSYEQYF; DNA: TGCGCCAGCAGCCAAGTACCTAGCGGGAGTTACGAGCAGTACTTC
V: TRBV5-1; size: .; J: TRBJ2-5; D: .; CDR3: CASSLKEETQYF; DNA: TGCGCCAGCAGCCTCAAAGAGGAGACCCAGTACTTC
V: TRBV29-1; size: .; J: TRBJ1-5; D: TRBD1; CDR3: CSAQSTGSNQPQHF; DNA: TGCAGCGCTCAGTCGACAGGGTCCAATCAGCCCCAGCATTTT
V: TRBV5-1; size: .; J: TRBJ2-1; D: TRBD2; CDR3: CASSLGAGDLEQFF; DNA: TGCGCCAGCAGCTTGGGGGCGGGAGATCTTGAGCAGTTCTTC
V: TRBV11-2; size: once; J: TRBJ2-1; D: .; CDR3: CASSPPGRREQFF; DNA: TGTGCCAGCAGCCCCCCCGGCCGGAGGGAGCAGTTCTTC
V: TRBV9; size: .; J: TRBJ1-1; D: TRBD1; CDR3: CASSTTGVSEAFF; DNA: TGTGCCAGCAGCACTACAGGGGTCTCTGAAGCTTTCTTT